A single sample is the source of the 10 T cell receptor beta chains below, sequenced in a study of blood T cell repertoires in COVID-19. The repertoire was sequenced with immunoSEQ multiplex PCR; TCRdb's copy has only in-frame clones and lacks some. The sample holds hundreds of thousands of clones, about 86% seen once. Sample: PBMCs or T cells enriched from blood (not recorded which). The receptors shown here come from a man aged 25-45 years with acute COVID-19.

A remark on this clone: Other nucleotide sequences in the sample specify the same CDR3. The V gene is TRBV6-4, the J gene TRBJ2-3, with TRBD2 identical over 10 bases. The germline V gene encodes CDR1 MRHNA and CDR2 SNTAGT. This CDR3 spans 15 amino acids. The trim removed 3 bases at V and 1 base at J, leaving 1 base unmatched. The DNA of the CDR3 is TGTGCCAGCAGTGATCTAGCGGGGGGCACAGATACGCAGTATTTT. This gives the protein CASSDLAGGTDTQYF.

The chain is built from TRBV7-2 and TRBJ1-4; a possible D gene is TRBD1 (5 bases). Trimming left V 2 bases short and J 7 bases short, with 5 bases between. CDR3 length: 12 residues. Germline-derived CDR1 and CDR2 are SGHTA and FQGNSA. The CDR3 region has the DNA TGTGCCAGCAGCTTAAGGGGTGAAAAACTGTTTTTT. Protein product: CASSLRGEKLFF.

The chain combines TRBV3-1 (or the pseudogene TRBV3-2) with TRBJ1-5; TRBD1 matches at 7 bases. The CDR3 is 15 residues long. CDR1 is LGHDT and CDR2 is YNNKEL in the germline V gene (reference sequence). The trim removed 4 bases at V and 1 base at J, leaving 4 bases unmatched. Here the CDR3 reads CASSPPGQSNQPQHF. CDR3 sequence (DNA): TGTGCCAGCAGCCCACCGGGACAGAGCAATCAGCCCCAGCATTTT.

The chain joins TRBV5-1 to TRBJ2-5; 13 nucleotides align to TRBD2. This CDR3 is 17 amino acids long. Trimming at V came to 1 base and at J to 2 bases, leaving 5 bases not matched to a gene. From germline, CDR1 is SGHRS and CDR2 YFSETQ. CDR3 nucleotide sequence: TGCGCCAGCAGCTTGAGCTTGGGACTAGCGGGACAAGAGACCCAGTACTTC. As protein: CASSLSLGLAGQETQYF.

The chain uses TRBV27 and TRBJ1-6; no clear D. This CDR3 is 16 amino acids long. Germline V gene lookup returns CDR1 MNHEY and CDR2 SMNVEV (reference sequence). The V and J ends lost 4 bases and 9 bases respectively, with 19 bases between them. The DNA for the CDR3 is TGTGCCAGCAGTTCCAGACTAACTACGGCCGGTTCACCCCTCCACTTT. Its protein is CASSSRLTTAGSPLHF.

The chain has TRBV19 and TRBJ1-3; 7 bases are shared with TRBD1. The CDR3 is made up of 17 amino acids. Germline V gene data show CDR1 as LNHDA and CDR2 as SQIVND (reference sequence). J lost 0 bases, V lost 5 bases, and 10 bases had no gene match. Here the CDR3 DNA reads TGTGCCAGTAGTGGGGGAAGACAGGGCCCCTCTGGAAACACCATATATTTT. Its translation is CASSGGRQGPSGNTIYF. The full variable domain, in which reference TRBV19 and TRBJ1-3 provide the parts outside the CDR3, is DGGITQSPKYLFRKEGQNVTLSCEQNLNHDAMYWYRQDPGQGLRLIYYSQIVNDFQKGDIAEGYSVSREKKESFPLTVTSAQKNPTAFYLCASSGGRQGPSGNTIYFGEGSWLTVV.

This clone has more than one count but fewer than ten. The same CDR3 can be traced to other DNA sequences in this sample. The V call is TRBV18, the J call TRBJ1-1; D might be TRBD1 (5 bases). Trimming took 3 bases from V and 1 from J, leaving 9 bases between them. Germline V lookup: CDR1 KGHSH, CDR2 LQKENI. The CDR3 has 14 residues. CDR3 residues: CASSPIRENTEAFF. DNA for the CDR3: TGTGCCAGCTCACCTATCAGGGAGAACACTGAAGCTTTCTTT.

This clone was seen once. The chain combines TRBV28 with TRBJ1-2, with D possibly matching TRBD1 (5 bases). CDR1 is MDHEN and CDR2 is SYDVKM in the germline V gene. The CDR3 sequence is 12 residues long. Trimming stripped 8 bases from V and 3 bases from J, with 10 bases between. The CDR3 DNA sequence: TGTGCCAGCGGACAATCGGACTATGGCTACACCTTC. This encodes CASGQSDYGYTF.

J is TRBJ1-4 and V is TRBV2, with a possible D match to TRBD1 (5 bases). Looked up from germline, CDR1 is SNHLY and CDR2 is FYNNEI. The CDR3 runs 13 residues. V shed 11 bases and J shed 0 bases, with 10 bases lying between them. This CDR3 is CAGKTATNEKLFF. In DNA, the CDR3 is TGTGCCGGGAAGACAGCAACTAATGAAAAACTGTTTTTT.

This rearrangement joins TRBV2 to TRBJ2-6, with TRBD1 matching over 7 bases. CDR1 is SNHLY and CDR2 is FYNNEI in the germline V gene. The CDR3 sequence is 16 residues long. V gave up 4 bases and J gave up 2 bases; unmatched junction bases: 5. The CDR3 protein is CASSGQGVPGANVLTF. The CDR3 DNA is TGTGCCAGCAGTGGGCAGGGGGTCCCTGGGGCCAACGTCCTGACTTTC.